Listed here are 10 T cell receptor beta chains from one sample, sequenced in a study of T-cell memory formation after mild COVID-19 listed by TCRdb under 2021. Libraries were prepared through 5' RACE. Instrument used: Illumina NovaSeq 6000. The raw public reads went through TCRdb reprocessing: fastp at Q25, MiXCR clone calling, in-frame beta chains kept. Entries are consolidated by CDR3 protein sequence, retaining the most common genes and DNA. In all, the sample holds about 560,000 distinct CDR3 sequences, and 17% of those were seen once. About 8.6% of the sample comes from the top ten. Sequencing input: PBMCs or a T cell subset sorted from them (not recorded which). The receptors shown here come from an adult woman who had mild COVID-19 (a few samples of this study predate the infection). The sample titles of this study are shuffled in the database, so cell type and time point are left out; the donor was told from shared clones.

The chain carries TRBV19 and TRBJ2-7; 11 bases agree with TRBD1. CDR1 and CDR2 (germline): LNHDA, SQIVND (reference sequence). V shed 3 bases, J shed 6 bases, and the junction held 1 base outside the gene matches. This CDR3 has 13 residues. DNA of the CDR3: TGTGCCAGTAGTATCGGGACAGGGGGCGAGCAGTACTTC. This gives the protein CASSIGTGGEQYF.

The rearrangement joins TRBV7-8 to TRBJ1-5; D possibly corresponds to TRBD1 (6 bases). Trimming shortened V by 2 bases and J by 6 bases, and 11 bases separated the two germline ends. The germline CDR1 and CDR2 sequences are SGHVS and FQNEAQ. The length of the CDR3 is 14 residues. Here the CDR3 reads CASSLSGGRQPQHF. The CDR3 DNA reads as TGTGCCAGCAGCTTATCCGGGGGGCGTCAGCCCCAGCATTTT. Drawing the rest from reference TRBV7-8 and TRBJ1-5, the complete variable domain is GAGVSQSPRYKVAKRGQDVALRCDPISGHVSLFWYQQALGQGPEFLTYFQNEAQLDKSGLPSDRFFAERPEGSVSTLKIQRTQQEDSAVYLCASSLSGGRQPQHFGDGTRLSIL.

V gene TRBV20-1 combines with J gene TRBJ2-2; TRBD2 agrees at 7 bases. Germline CDR1 DFQATT, CDR2 SNEGSKA (reference sequence). CDR3 length: 14 amino acids. With V trimmed by 3 bases and J by 4 bases, 5 bases remained unmatched. CDR3: CSASDWGGTGELFF. In DNA form, the CDR3 reads TGCAGTGCTAGCGACTGGGGGGGCACCGGGGAGCTGTTTTTT.

This clonotype occurred a few times. This chain links TRBV4-1 with TRBJ1-2; D not resolved. CDR3 length equals 15 residues. Looked up from germline, CDR1 is MGHRA and CDR2 is YSYEKL. Deletions cut 1 base from V and 0 bases from J, with 9 bases between. The CDR3 DNA follows: TGCGCCAGCAGCCAAGGGAATAGGGCTAACTATGGCTACACCTTC. This encodes CASSQGNRANYGYTF.

V is TRBV2 and J is TRBJ1-5, with D possibly matching TRBD1 (5 bases). CDR3 length: 14 amino acids. Trimming shortened V by 9 bases and J by 5 bases, and 17 bases separated the two germline ends. Germline values: CDR1 SNHLY, CDR2 FYNNEI. CDR3 bases: TGTGCCAGTCGGAGGGGTGGAGGGTATCAGCCCCAGCATTTT. Translation: CASRRGGGYQPQHF.

Only a few counts were recorded for this clonotype. The J gene is TRBJ2-7, the V gene TRBV10-3, with TRBD2 matching 10 bases. This CDR3 has 16 amino acids. Germline assignment: CDR1 ENHRY and CDR2 SYGVKD. V lost 3 bases to trimming and J lost 1 base; unmatched junction nucleotides: 6. Here the CDR3 reads CAISESLAGLSYEQYF. The CDR3 coding sequence is TGTGCCATCAGTGAATCACTAGCGGGACTATCCTACGAGCAGTACTTC.

This clonotype was counted between two and nine times. The genes are TRBV20-1 and TRBJ2-2; D is perhaps TRBD2 (6 bases). Trimming removed 7 bases at V and 1 base at J, with 13 bases between. Germline V gene lookup returns CDR1 DFQATT and CDR2 SNEGSKA (reference sequence). This CDR3 comprises 14 residues. This CDR3 reads CSVTGTLNTGELFF. The DNA of the CDR3 is TGCAGTGTTACCGGGACTCTGAACACCGGGGAGCTGTTTTTT.

This clonotype was seen a handful of times. The chain is built from TRBV19 and TRBJ2-2; D is perhaps TRBD1 or TRBD2 (5 bases each). The CDR3 runs to 14 residues. The germline V and J ends were trimmed by 3 bases and 3 bases, with 8 bases remaining between them. Germline loops: CDR1 LNHDA, CDR2 SQIVND (reference sequence). The CDR3 protein is CASSIRDHTGELFF. CDR3 in DNA: TGTGCCAGTAGTATCCGGGACCACACCGGGGAGCTGTTTTTT.

The CDR3 DNA is TGTGCCAGCCGATCGGGAGCGAGCGAGACCCAGTACTTC. This sequence encodes CASRSGASETQYF. The chain recombines TRBV7-9 with TRBJ2-5, with a tentative D call TRBD2 (6 bases). Germline V gives CDR1 SEHNR, CDR2 FQNEAQ (reference sequence). V was trimmed by 8 bases and J by 5 bases, leaving 15 bases between them. The CDR3 has 13 amino acids.

The chain has TRBV10-3 and TRBJ2-3; TRBD2 matches 10 bases. V dropped 0 bases and J dropped 5; count of bases not matched to a gene: 2. There are 15 residues in the CDR3. From germline, CDR1 is ENHRY and CDR2 SYGVKD. The CDR3 DNA reads as TGTGCCATCAGTGAGTCAAAGCGGGGGGGAGATACGCAGTATTTT. Encoded protein: CAISESKRGGDTQYF.